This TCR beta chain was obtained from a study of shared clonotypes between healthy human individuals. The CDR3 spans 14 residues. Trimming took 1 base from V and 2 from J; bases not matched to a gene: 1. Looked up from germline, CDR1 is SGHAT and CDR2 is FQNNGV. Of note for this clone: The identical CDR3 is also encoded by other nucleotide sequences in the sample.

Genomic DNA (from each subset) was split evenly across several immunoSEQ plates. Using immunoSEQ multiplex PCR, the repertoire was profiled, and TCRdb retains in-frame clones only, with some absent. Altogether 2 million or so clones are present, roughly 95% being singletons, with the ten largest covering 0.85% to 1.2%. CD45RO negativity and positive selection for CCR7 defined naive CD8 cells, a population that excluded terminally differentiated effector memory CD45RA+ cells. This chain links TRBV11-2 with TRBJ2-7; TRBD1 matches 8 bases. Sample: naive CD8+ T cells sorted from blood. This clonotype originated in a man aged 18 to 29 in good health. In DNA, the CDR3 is TGTGCCAGCAGCTTAGTGGGACAGGCCTACGAGCAGTACTTC. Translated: CASSLVGQAYEQYF.